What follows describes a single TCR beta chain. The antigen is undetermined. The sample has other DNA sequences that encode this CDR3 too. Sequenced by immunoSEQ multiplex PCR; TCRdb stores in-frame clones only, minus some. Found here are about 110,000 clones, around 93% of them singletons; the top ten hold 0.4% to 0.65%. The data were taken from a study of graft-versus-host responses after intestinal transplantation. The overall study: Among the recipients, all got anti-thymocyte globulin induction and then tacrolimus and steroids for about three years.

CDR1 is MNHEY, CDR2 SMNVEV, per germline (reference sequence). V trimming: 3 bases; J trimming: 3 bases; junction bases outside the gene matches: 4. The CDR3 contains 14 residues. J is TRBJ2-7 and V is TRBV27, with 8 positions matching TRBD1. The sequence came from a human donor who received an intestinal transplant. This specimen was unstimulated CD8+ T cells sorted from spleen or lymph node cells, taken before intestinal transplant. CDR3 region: CASSFGTGGYEQYF. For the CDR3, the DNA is TGTGCCAGCAGTTTCGGGACAGGAGGCTACGAGCAGTACTTC.